This T cell receptor (beta chain) stems from a study of blood T cell repertoires in COVID-19. Study details: The analysed material was cDNA or gDNA that came from T cells, B-cell-depleted T cells, or PBMCs.

Here immunoSEQ multiplex PCR was the method, and the copy in TCRdb shows in-frame clones only, minus some. The sample contains tens of thousands of clones, roughly 91% of which appear only once. The CDR3 runs to 15 residues. Germline CDR1 reads LGHNA; CDR2 reads YNFKEQ. V lost 0 bases to trimming and J lost 4 bases, with 12 bases between them. The sequence came from a man between 65 and 80 years old with active COVID-19. Sequencing input: peripheral blood. The chain recombines TRBV4-2 with TRBJ1-2; D might be TRBD1 (5 bases). CDR3 DNA sequence: TGTGCCAGCAGCCAAGAAGTCCAGGGATCCTATGGCTACACCTTC. It yields the protein CASSQEVQGSYGYTF.